This TCR beta chain was retrieved from a study of blood T cell repertoires in COVID-19. Profiling relied on immunoSEQ multiplex PCR, and the TCRdb table lists in-frame clones only, not all of them. The sample carries about 200,000 clones, 80% to 90% recorded once. Germline V gene data show CDR1 as SQVTM and CDR2 as ANQGSEA. The CDR3 loop spans 13 amino acids. J gave up 2 bases and V 6 bases, and 5 bases lay outside the gene matches. As regards this clone: Within the sample, other DNA sequences also encode this same CDR3.

The receptor was derived from a woman in her 70s with acute or convalescent COVID-19. The chain couples TRBV29-1 to TRBJ1-1; 8 nucleotides align to TRBD1. The sequenced material came from peripheral blood. The DNA of the CDR3 is TGCAGCGTCGTGACAGGGGTTAACACTGAAGCTTTCTTT. This sequence encodes CSVVTGVNTEAFF.